A selection of T cell receptor beta chains follows, all from one sample in a study of early T cells in non-severe SARS-CoV-2 infection. MiXCR, applied by TCRdb to the 5' RACE reads, yields one record per CDR3 protein. This sample carries 55,000 to 65,000 distinct CDR3 sequences, less than 15% of them seen once, and the ten largest clones take over 4%. The material was whole blood, obtained at baseline. Source of these receptors: an adult who was a healthcare worker with PCR-confirmed SARS-CoV-2 infection or an uninfected control (not recorded which). CDR3s include the opening cysteine and the closing phenylalanine or tryptophan. A D gene is named only where the DNA matches it firmly. Rows may omit the clone size; those that give it use once, few, many or a size class.

J gene,clone size,D gene,CDR3 length,V gene,CDR3 protein,CDR3 DNA
TRBJ2-1,few,TRBD2,15,TRBV7-3,CASSSLAGLYNEQFF,TGTGCCAGCAGCTCTCTAGCGGGACTCTACAATGAGCAGTTCTTC
TRBJ2-1,many,TRBD1,17,TRBV28,CASRTMLGQVHSNEQFF,TGTGCCAGCAGGACTATGTTGGGACAGGTTCATAGCAATGAGCAGTTCTTC
TRBJ2-7,many,.,12,TRBV21-1,CASNAQSYEQYF,TGTGCCAGCAACGCACAATCCTACGAGCAGTACTTC
TRBJ1-2,few,.,15,TRBV5-6,CASSLGGRSNYGYTF,TGTGCCAGCAGCTTGGGTGGGCGCTCTAACTATGGCTACACCTTC
TRBJ2-7,few,.,14,TRBV6-5,CASSYSAGVGEQYF,TGTGCCAGCAGTTATTCTGCAGGGGTTGGCGAGCAGTACTTC
TRBJ2-7,.,TRBD2,15,TRBV18,CASSPFASGAYEQYF,TGTGCCAGCTCACCCTTCGCTAGCGGGGCTTACGAGCAGTACTTC
TRBJ1-1,few,TRBD1,12,TRBV25-1,CASTRTGLTAFF,TGTGCCAGCACGCGGACAGGGTTAACAGCTTTCTTT
TRBJ2-3,few,.,13,TRBV7-6,CASSPTEGYTQYF,TGTGCCAGCAGCCCCACGGAGGGGTATACGCAGTATTTT
TRBJ2-7,.,.,12,TRBV20-1,CSASRDTYEQYF,TGCAGTGCTAGTCGGGACACCTACGAGCAGTACTTC
TRBJ2-5,few,.,12,TRBV7-2,CASSMRGETQYF,TGTGCCAGCAGCATGAGGGGGGAGACCCAGTACTTC
TRBJ2-1,.,TRBD1,15,TRBV2,CASRRDRANYNEQFF,TGTGCCAGCCGAAGGGACAGGGCGAACTACAATGAGCAGTTCTTC
TRBJ2-3,.,.,14,TRBV9,CASNFGGLADTQYF,TGTGCCAGCAACTTTGGGGGCCTCGCAGATACGCAGTATTTT
TRBJ2-2,few,.,13,TRBV20-1,CSATRGNTGELFF,TGCAGTGCTACGAGGGGGAACACCGGGGAGCTGTTTTTT
TRBJ2-7,.,TRBD1,13,TRBV20-1,CSASLDRAYEQYF,TGCAGTGCTAGTCTGGACAGGGCCTACGAGCAGTACTTC
TRBJ1-5,.,TRBD1,16,TRBV28,CASSTPGQGGNQPQHF,TGTGCCAGCAGTACCCCGGGACAGGGAGGCAATCAGCCCCAGCATTTT
TRBJ2-7,few,.,11,TRBV27,CASSVPYEQYF,TGTGCCAGCAGCGTACCCTACGAGCAGTACTTC
TRBJ1-5,many,.,13,TRBV29-1,CSVVFQGNQPQHF,TGCAGCGTTGTGTTCCAGGGCAATCAGCCCCAGCATTTT
TRBJ2-3,.,TRBD1,15,TRBV15,CATSSEQGGTDTQYF,TGTGCCACCAGCAGCGAACAGGGGGGCACAGATACGCAGTATTTT
TRBJ2-2,few,TRBD2,21,TRBV10-1,CASKNWIAGWPSGQNTGELFF,TGCGCCAGCAAAAATTGGATAGCGGGATGGCCCTCGGGGCAAAACACCGGGGAGCTGTTTTTT
TRBJ2-1,.,TRBD2,16,TRBV19,CASSISGGAGANEQFF,TGTGCCAGTAGTATAAGCGGGGGGGCCGGCGCTAATGAGCAGTTCTTC
TRBJ2-5,many,.,12,TRBV2,CASTTERETQYF,TGTGCCAGCACTACCGAACGGGAGACCCAGTACTTC
TRBJ1-6,many,.,14,TRBV14,CASSHPGFGSPLHF,TGTGCCAGCAGCCACCCAGGCTTTGGTTCACCCCTCCACTTT
TRBJ2-7,few,.,13,TRBV27,CASSWGATYEQYF,TGTGCCAGCAGTTGGGGGGCGACCTACGAGCAGTACTTC
TRBJ2-1,few,TRBD2,16,TRBV5-4,CASSLDRGRAGNEQFF,TGTGCCAGCAGCTTGGACCGCGGGAGGGCCGGGAATGAGCAGTTCTTC
TRBJ2-7,many,.,13,TRBV4-1,CASSDMTSREQYF,TGCGCCAGCAGCGATATGACTAGTCGCGAGCAGTACTTC
TRBJ2-7,few,.,12,TRBV27,CASSTRGHEQYF,TGTGCCAGCAGTACCCGGGGCCACGAGCAGTACTTC
TRBJ1-1,many,TRBD1,16,TRBV3-1,CASSHDRATMNTEAFF,TGTGCCAGCAGCCACGACAGGGCAACGATGAACACTGAAGCTTTCTTT
TRBJ2-2,few,.,16,TRBV5-1,CASSLFSGLNTGELFF,TGCGCCAGCAGCCTCTTCTCAGGCCTGAACACCGGGGAGCTGTTTTTT
TRBJ2-1,.,TRBD1,17,TRBV5-6,CASSLDRGVVLYNEQFF,TGTGCCAGCAGCTTGGACAGGGGAGTAGTCCTCTACAATGAGCAGTTCTTC
TRBJ1-1,.,.,15,TRBV2,CASSPRDSTYTEAFF,TGTGCCAGCAGCCCCCGGGACTCCACTTACACTGAAGCTTTCTTT
TRBJ2-7,medium-sized,TRBD2,14,TRBV20-1,CSASPGGFSYEQYF,TGCAGTGCTAGCCCGGGAGGATTCTCCTACGAGCAGTACTTC
TRBJ2-1,.,.,14,TRBV11-2,CASSLFRERNEQFF,TGTGCCAGCAGCTTATTCCGAGAACGCAATGAGCAGTTCTTC
TRBJ2-3,many,.,13,TRBV4-1,CASSRALGDTQYF,TGCGCCAGCAGCCGGGCCTTGGGGGATACGCAGTATTTT
TRBJ1-1,few,.,14,TRBV18,CASSPWRGLTEAFF,TGTGCCAGCTCTCCGTGGCGGGGCCTTACTGAAGCTTTCTTT
TRBJ2-3,many,TRBD2,16,TRBV5-1,CASSLLSGGAGDTQYF,TGCGCCAGCAGCTTGCTCAGCGGGGGAGCTGGAGATACGCAGTATTTT
TRBJ2-3,.,TRBD2,14,TRBV5-1,CASSGTKVLDTQYF,TGCGCCAGCAGTGGGACTAAGGTCTTAGATACGCAGTATTTT
TRBJ2-3,many,TRBD2,14,TRBV2,CARGTSGREDTQYF,TGTGCCCGCGGGACTAGCGGGAGAGAGGATACGCAGTATTTT
TRBJ2-4,.,TRBD1,14,TRBV20-1,CSAAPGGAKNIQYF,TGCAGTGCTGCTCCAGGGGGAGCCAAAAACATTCAGTACTTC
TRBJ2-1,.,.,17,TRBV11-2,CASSYYASASSYNEQFF,TGTGCCAGCAGCTATTATGCTAGCGCGAGCTCCTACAATGAGCAGTTCTTC
TRBJ2-5,.,.,12,TRBV10-2,CASSEPGGAQYF,TGCGCCAGCAGTGAGCCCGGAGGGGCCCAGTACTTC
TRBJ2-1,few,TRBD2,13,TRBV7-2,CASSSRLANEQFF,TGTGCCAGCAGCTCGAGACTAGCCAATGAGCAGTTCTTC
TRBJ2-2,few,TRBD2,16,TRBV18,CASSPLSGVNTGELFF,TGTGCCAGCTCACCGTTGAGCGGGGTGAACACCGGGGAGCTGTTTTTT
TRBJ2-7,few,.,11,TRBV24-1,CATSGLGEQYF,TGTGCCACCAGTGGGTTGGGCGAGCAGTACTTC
TRBJ2-1,few,TRBD2,15,TRBV16,CASSQEGTNVDEQFF,TGTGCCAGCAGCCAGGAGGGGACTAACGTAGATGAGCAGTTCTTC